This entry lists 13 T cell receptor beta chains sequenced from one sample in a study of cytomegalovirus exposure and HLA in healthy donors. Libraries were prepared by immunoSEQ multiplex PCR; TCRdb keeps only in-frame clonotypes and omits some of them. This sample has about 200,000 clones, with roughly 86% found just once. The sample comprised PBMCs. These receptors were obtained from a woman between 18 and 29 years old in good health and CMV-seronegative.

CDR3 region: CASSQPTGPGDTQYF. The CDR3 DNA is TGTGCCAGCAGCCAACCGACAGGGCCCGGAGATACGCAGTATTTT. V usage is TRBV6-6 and J usage is TRBJ2-3, with 7 bases that match TRBD1. J was trimmed by 5 bases and V by 6 bases; bases with no gene match: 11. Germline CDR1 reads MNHNY; CDR2 reads SVGAGI (reference sequence). The CDR3 totals 15 residues.

This clone appeared once. The J gene is TRBJ2-1, the V gene TRBV13; 9 bases fit TRBD1. Germline CDR1 is PRHDT and CDR2 is FYEKMQ (reference sequence). The CDR3 has 18 residues. V shed 4 bases and J 6 bases; nucleotides not matched to a gene: 16. CDR3 nucleotides: TGTGCCAGCAGCTCTCGCCTGATTGCCGGGACAGGGAGCAATGAGCAGTTCTTC. Amino acid sequence: CASSSRLIAGTGSNEQFF. The complete variable domain, with remaining parts taken from reference TRBV13 and TRBJ2-1, reads AAGVIQSPRHLIKEKRETATLKCYPIPRHDTVYWYQQGPGQDPQFLISFYEKMQSDKGSIPDRFSAQQFSDYHSELNMSSLELGDSALYFCASSSRLIAGTGSNEQFFGPGTRLTVL.

The chain employs TRBV10-3 and TRBJ2-5, with D perhaps TRBD2 (5 bases). V was cut by 8 bases and J by 2 bases, with 21 bases left in between. The CDR3 loop spans 16 amino acids. Germline V CDR1 and CDR2: ENHRY, SYGVKD. CDR3 region: CAISGASQTIQETQYF. As DNA, the CDR3 is TGTGCCATCTCTGGAGCTAGCCAGACGATACAAGAGACCCAGTACTTC.

This rearrangement joins TRBV29-1 to TRBJ1-1, with D possibly being TRBD1 (6 bases). The V end lost 4 bases, the J end lost 1 base, and 16 bases lay between the germline ends. Germline values: CDR1 SQVTM, CDR2 ANQGSEA. This CDR3 spans 15 amino acids. The CDR3, as DNA: TGCAGCGTTGCAGGGGACCGGAACGGGAACACTGAAGCTTTCTTT. It is translated as CSVAGDRNGNTEAFF.

The gene calls are TRBV19 and TRBJ1-4, with 9 bases that match TRBD1. In germline, CDR1 is LNHDA, CDR2 SQIVND (reference sequence). V was pared by 7 bases and J by 5 bases, with 5 bases of the junction left unmatched. This CDR3 region has 14 residues. CDR3 residues: CASTRTGENEKLFF. The CDR3 DNA reads as TGTGCCAGTACCCGGACAGGGGAAAATGAAAAACTGTTTTTT.

The CDR3, as DNA: TGTGCCAGCAGCTTATCCACAGGGGCGAACACTGAAGCTTTCTTT. Protein: CASSLSTGANTEAFF. The chain is built from TRBV11-3 and TRBJ1-1; 7 bases match TRBD1. J gave up 1 base and V 2 bases, and 4 bases lay outside the gene matches. The germline gives CDR1 SGHNT, CDR2 YENEEA. The CDR3 extends over 15 amino acids.

The V gene is TRBV29-1, the J gene TRBJ1-1, with 8 bases that match TRBD1. Trimming cost V 7 bases and J 2 bases; bases outside gene matches: 9. In germline, CDR1 is SQVTM, CDR2 ANQGSEA. CDR3 size: 14 residues. For the CDR3, the DNA is TGCAGCGCCGGACAGGGCCTAGTAAACACTGAAGCTTTCTTT. Protein product: CSAGQGLVNTEAFF.

This chain joins TRBV6-1 and TRBJ2-7; a possible D gene is TRBD1 (7 bases). The CDR3 is 15 amino acids. Trimming shortened V by 1 base and J by 4 bases, and 14 bases separated the two germline ends. The V gene's germline CDR1 is MNHNS and CDR2 SASEGT. The CDR3 protein is CASSEGRGQGYEQYF. CDR3 DNA: TGTGCCAGCAGTGAAGGGAGGGGGCAGGGGTACGAGCAGTACTTC.

This clone showed up just once. The V and J genes are TRBV18 and TRBJ2-1, with 15 bases identical to TRBD2. The CDR3 runs 22 residues. The trim removed 0 bases at V and 2 bases at J, leaving 14 bases unmatched. CDR1 and CDR2 from the germline V gene are KGHSH and LQKENI. CDR3 nucleotides: TGTGCCAGCTCACCACCGAGTGGACTAGCGGGGGGGTCCCCCCGCCCCTACAATGAGCAGTTCTTC. It yields the protein CASSPPSGLAGGSPRPYNEQFF.

The chain joins TRBV2 to TRBJ1-3, with a weak D call TRBD1 (6 bases). This CDR3 spans 14 amino acids. The ends were cut back, 6 bases at V and 2 bases at J, with 11 bases in the middle. Germline-derived CDR1 and CDR2 are SNHLY and FYNNEI. CDR3 protein: CASSPTGAGNTIYF. As DNA, the CDR3 is TGTGCCAGCAGCCCGACAGGAGCTGGAAACACCATATATTTT.

This sequence joins TRBV7-6 and TRBJ1-4; D is uncertain. This CDR3 region has 15 residues. The germline V gene has CDR1 SGHVS and CDR2 FNYEAQ. With 2 bases removed from V and 7 bases from J, the gap between germline ends came to 14 bases. Here the CDR3 reads CASSLNTVDSEKLFF. CDR3 DNA sequence: TGTGCCAGCAGCTTAAATACGGTCGATAGTGAAAAACTGTTTTTT.

J is TRBJ1-2 and V is TRBV5-1, with D maybe TRBD1 (6 bases). The germline V gene encodes CDR1 SGHRS and CDR2 YFSETQ. The CDR3 sequence is 14 residues long. V was shortened by 4 bases and J by 8 bases, with 18 bases between the two germline ends. The chain's CDR3 is CASSRDPGAVGYTF. The CDR3 bases are TGCGCCAGCAGCCGGGACCCAGGGGCGGTCGGCTACACCTTC.

The V and J genes are TRBV6-6 and TRBJ1-5, with 11 positions matching TRBD1. The J segment lost 1 base and the V segment lost 4 bases, leaving 3 bases of the junction unmatched. The CDR3 is made up of 16 amino acids. Germline lookup yields CDR1 MNHNY and CDR2 SVGAGI (reference sequence). The CDR3 coding sequence is TGTGCCAGCAGTTCCGGACAGGGGGCGAGCAATCAGCCCCAGCATTTT. Amino acid sequence: CASSSGQGASNQPQHF.